Given below is one TCR beta chain in context. The specificity of this receptor is unknown. Qualities for individual bases were not recorded, and no much larger clone is one base off. Whole blood was collected in K2EDTA tubes by collaborating institutions according to the institutions' own protocols. For TCRbeta analysis, collaborators shipped samples in one of three forms: frozen whole blood, isolated PBMCs, or DNA extracted from either of those sample types. The CDR1 and CDR2 encoded by the germline V gene (reference sequence) are LGHDT and YNNKEL. From the cysteine up to the phenylalanine, the CDR3 has a length of 16 residues. Solely the CDR3 DNA is kept, with 48 bases framed from the first base. The germline V and J ends show losses of 4 bases and 6 bases respectively, and no gene match explains 7 bases of the junction. The source of the sample is a study of blood T cell repertoires in COVID-19 (dated by TCRdb to the early 2020s). Study-level background: The collaborator samples originated in the United States, Italy and Spain and spanned the acute and convalescent phases of COVID-19. Nearly every sample came with metadata listing a de-identified subject ID, COVID-19 status, age in years and sex. Deeply sampled blood TCRbeta repertoires from subjects exposed to, actively infected with, or recovered from COVID-19 were included in the dataset. Where available, HLA class I and class II types were obtained from metadata supplied by the sample provider rather than from assay-based typing. The material from the prospective study consisted of cDNA or gDNA derived from T cells, B-cell-depleted T cells, or PBMCs. Samples came from the ongoing ImmuneRACE study (first 160 participants) plus 1,254 subjects from 6 global collaborators. The repertoires were released in a freely available public database intended as a resource for research on the immune response to SARS-CoV-2. Overall study results and their limits: How much clinical and demographic metadata was included differed by source and by participant, and the metadata was provided uncurated.

TCRbeta CDR3 regions were amplified from genomic DNA using the immunoSEQ Assay, a bias-controlled multiplex PCR. On the authors' methods: Within the assay, amplification of reference gene primers was used to estimate how many nucleated cells each sample contained. To quantify the absolute abundance of each unique TCRbeta CDR3 rearrangement, sequence reads were collapsed and filtered. For each sample, productive Simpson clonality was calculated as the square root of Simpson's diversity index across productive rearrangements. TCRdb carries this immuneACCESS record with in-frame sequences only. Its versions omit some clonotypes, under half of them owing to an unresolved V gene in the studies checked, with the rest unexplained. D and trimming were read from the DNA, whereas the V and J calls and clone size are those reported in that table. This sample holds 75,000 to 95,000 clones; approximately 87% were observed only once. The top ten clonotypes cover 2.5% of the sample.

What was sequenced was peripheral blood. The sequence links TRBV3-1 (or the pseudogene TRBV3-2) to TRBJ2-2, and 11 junctional nucleotides match TRBD2. The source of this sequence is a human donor in a cohort sampled during active COVID-19. Here the CDR3 is given as CASSPSIAGGAGELFF. The nucleotide sequence is given as TGTGCCAGCAGCCCCTCTATAGCGGGAGGGGCCGGGGAGCTGTTTTTT.